The TCR beta chain described here comes from a study of control samples from healthy donors and cancer patients. Germline loops: CDR1 SGDLS, CDR2 YYNGEE. Trimming took 6 bases from V and 0 from J, leaving 11 bases between them. This CDR3 is 14 amino acids long. Data came from immunoSEQ multiplex PCR; TCRdb stores just in-frame clones and leaves some out. This table has fewer than 80,000 clones, roughly 90% appearing once. The TCR comes from a man between 60 and 75 years old with colorectal cancer. The sample consisted of PBMCs. This sequence joins TRBV9 and TRBJ2-3; D not resolved. The CDR3 loop is CASTGPGSTDTQYF. CDR3 sequence (DNA): TGTGCCAGCACCGGCCCTGGTAGCACAGATACGCAGTATTTT.